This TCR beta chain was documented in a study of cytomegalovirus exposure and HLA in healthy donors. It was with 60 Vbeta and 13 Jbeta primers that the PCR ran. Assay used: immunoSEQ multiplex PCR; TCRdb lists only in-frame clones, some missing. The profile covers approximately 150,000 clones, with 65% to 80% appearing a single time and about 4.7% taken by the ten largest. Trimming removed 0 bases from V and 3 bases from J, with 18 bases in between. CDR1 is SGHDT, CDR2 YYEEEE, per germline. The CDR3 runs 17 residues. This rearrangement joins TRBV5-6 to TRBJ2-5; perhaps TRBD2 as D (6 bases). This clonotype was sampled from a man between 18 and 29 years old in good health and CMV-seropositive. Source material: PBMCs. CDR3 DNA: TGTGCCAGCAGCTTGGAGGGGCGCGGGATTGAGGAAGAGACCCAGTACTTC. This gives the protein CASSLEGRGIEEETQYF.